A selection of T cell receptor beta chains follows, all from one sample in a study of naive and memory T cell subsets. In TCRdb, the UMI-ligation and nested PCR reads were re-called with MiXCR into one record per CDR3 protein. Altogether around 4,300 distinct CDR3 sequences are present, roughly 5.6% being singletons, with the ten largest covering roughly 24%. The sequenced material came from effector memory CD8+ T cells from blood. The receptors here all came from a human donor in good health. The CDR3 runs from the conserved cysteine through the conserved F or W. Each record gives: clone size, V gene, CDR3 length, J gene, D gene, CDR3 DNA, CDR3 protein. A D gene is named only where the DNA matches it firmly. Clone size is shown for a subset of rows, as once, few, many or a class of expanded clone.

>few|TRBV20-1|13|TRBJ2-7|.
TGCAGTGCTAGAAAGAGGAGCTCCTACGAGCAGTACTTC
CSARKRSSYEQYF
>few|TRBV6-4|16|TRBJ2-6|.
TGTGCCAGCAGTGGCAGGGTAGGAGAAGGGGCCAACGTCCTGACTTTC
CASSGRVGEGANVLTF
>many|TRBV5-1|15|TRBJ1-1|.
TGCGCCAGCAGATCAGGGGAGGGTATGTACACTGAAGCTTTCTTT
CASRSGEGMYTEAFF
>.|TRBV9|15|TRBJ2-5|TRBD2
TGTGCCAGCAGCGTGGGCGGGAGTTCCCAAGAGACCCAGTACTTC
CASSVGGSSQETQYF
>medium-sized|TRBV6-6|14|TRBJ2-7|.
TGTGCCAGCAGTTTACAGGGAACGTCCTACGAGCAGTACTTC
CASSLQGTSYEQYF
>large|TRBV2|16|TRBJ2-5|TRBD2
TGTGCCAGCAGTGAGGGAGGGATGATTGGGCTAGAGACCCAGTACTTC
CASSEGGMIGLETQYF
>many|TRBV12-3/TRBV12-4|15|TRBJ1-1|.
TGTGCCAGCAGAACCTTGGGACTAGGGAACACTGAAGCTTTCTTT
CASRTLGLGNTEAFF
>.|TRBV19|15|TRBJ2-3|TRBD2
TGTGCCAGTAGTGACTTAGCGGGGGTCACAGATACGCAGTATTTT
CASSDLAGVTDTQYF
>many|TRBV6-4|15|TRBJ2-2|TRBD1
TGTGCCAGCAGTGAGACAGGGGGTTCCACCGGGGAGCTGTTTTTT
CASSETGGSTGELFF
>many|TRBV7-9|17|TRBJ1-2|TRBD1
TGTGCCAGCAGCTTAGCAGGACAGGGACCCTTTGACTATGGCTACACCTTC
CASSLAGQGPFDYGYTF
>many|TRBV20-1|15|TRBJ2-1|TRBD2
TGCAGTGCTGGCCTACCGGGACTAGATTACAATGAGCAGTTCTTC
CSAGLPGLDYNEQFF
>many|TRBV24-1|14|TRBJ1-5|.
TGTGCCACCAGTATTTCGGGGGCGGGCCAGCCCCAGCATTTT
CATSISGAGQPQHF
>many|TRBV27|11|TRBJ2-1|.
TGTGCCAGCAGATATTACAATGAGCAGTTCTTC
CASRYYNEQFF
>medium-sized|TRBV9|14|TRBJ2-7|TRBD1
TGTGCCAGCAGCGTCGGACAGGTCCCTCTCGAGCAGTACTTC
CASSVGQVPLEQYF
>many|TRBV19|14|TRBJ2-7|.
TGTGCCAGTAGTGCCGGGGGACGCCGCTACGAGCAGTACTTC
CASSAGGRRYEQYF
>many|TRBV28|15|TRBJ2-7|TRBD2
TGTGCCAGCAGACAAACTAGCGGGAGGTTATACGAGCAGTACTTC
CASRQTSGRLYEQYF
>many|TRBV6-2/TRBV6-3|15|TRBJ2-6|.
TGTGCCAGCAGTTACGAGAGCTCTGGGGCCAACGTCCTGACTTTC
CASSYESSGANVLTF
>large|TRBV7-8|14|TRBJ2-1|.
TGTGCCAGCAGCTTTGAGGGAAGTTACAATGAGCAGTTCTTC
CASSFEGSYNEQFF
>many|TRBV6-1|15|TRBJ1-1|TRBD1
TGTGCCAGCAGTGAAGATAGGACAGGGGCGGCTGAAGCTTTCTTT
CASSEDRTGAAEAFF
>.|TRBV2|13|TRBJ2-7|.
TGTGCCAGCAGTGCTTGGCCTACCTACGAGCAGTACTTC
CASSAWPTYEQYF
>many|TRBV7-9|12|TRBJ2-7|.
TGTGCCAGCAGCTTATCAAGGGACGAGCAGTACTTC
CASSLSRDEQYF
>.|TRBV6-1|14|TRBJ1-6|TRBD1
TGTGCCAGCAGCCAGGGGGCCGATAATTCACCCCTCCACTTT
CASSQGADNSPLHF
>many|TRBV4-1|18|TRBJ1-6|TRBD1
TGCGCCAGCAGCCAAGATGGGACAGCCATACCGATCGATTCACCCCTCCACTTT
CASSQDGTAIPIDSPLHF
>.|TRBV5-4|15|TRBJ1-6|.
TGTGCCAGCAGCTTAGAACCGGGAAATAATTCACCCCTCCACTTT
CASSLEPGNNSPLHF
>hyperexpanded|TRBV2|16|TRBJ2-2|.
TGTGCCAGCAGTGAATTGTGGGGAGCCTTGGCCGGGGAGCTGTTTTTT
CASSELWGALAGELFF
>medium-sized|TRBV5-1|19|TRBJ2-6|TRBD1
TGCGCCAGCAGCTGGGTCGGGCAAGGGGGCGCTTCTGGGGCCAACGTCCTGACTTTC
CASSWVGQGGASGANVLTF
>few|TRBV7-8|14|TRBJ2-1|.
TGTGCCAGCAGCTTATTGGGCAAGGGGAATGAGCAGTTCTTC
CASSLLGKGNEQFF
>medium-sized|TRBV5-1|15|TRBJ2-7|TRBD1
TGCGCCAGCAGCGCCAACAGGGGGCTGGTCCACGAGCAGTACTTC
CASSANRGLVHEQYF
>.|TRBV24-1|17|TRBJ2-2|TRBD1
TGTGCCACCAGTTCCGAGGACAGGGAAGTTAGCACCGGGGAGCTGTTTTTT
CATSSEDREVSTGELFF
>many|TRBV20-1|14|TRBJ2-2|.
TGCAGTGCTAGAGAGGCAGAGGACACCGGGGAGCTGTTTTTT
CSAREAEDTGELFF
>medium-sized|TRBV4-3|17|TRBJ2-6|TRBD1
TGCGCCAGCAGCCAAGATCCAGGGGGCTCTGGGGCCAACGTCCTGACTTTC
CASSQDPGGSGANVLTF
>.|TRBV6-5|19|TRBJ2-2|.
TGTGCCAGCAGTTACTGGCTAGGCAGGGGCCTCTATTACACCGGGGAGCTGTTTTTT
CASSYWLGRGLYYTGELFF
>many|TRBV6-2/TRBV6-3|15|TRBJ2-1|TRBD2
TGTGCCAGCAGCCCGGGGACTAGCGATAGCAATGAGCAGTTCTTC
CASSPGTSDSNEQFF
>many|TRBV20-1|16|TRBJ1-1|TRBD1
TGCAGTGCTAGAGATTTACAGGGGGCGGAGGTATCTGAAGCTTTCTTT
CSARDLQGAEVSEAFF
>many|TRBV10-2|18|TRBJ2-7|TRBD2
TGCGCCAGCAGTATCTGGCCTAGCGGGAGTTGGAACCGTTACGAGCAGTACTTC
CASSIWPSGSWNRYEQYF
>many|TRBV11-2|12|TRBJ2-1|.
TGTGCCAGCAGCCAGGGTCTTAATGAGCAGTTCTTC
CASSQGLNEQFF
>few|TRBV28|15|TRBJ2-1|.
TGTGCCAGCAGACCCGAGGACCTCTTAGGGAATGAGCAGTTCTTC
CASRPEDLLGNEQFF
>many|TRBV5-1|18|TRBJ1-5|TRBD1
TGCGCCAGCAGCTCAAGGACAGGGGGCTTATATAGCAATCAGCCCCAGCATTTT
CASSSRTGGLYSNQPQHF
>many|TRBV6-1|14|TRBJ1-2|.
TGTGCCAGCAGTGAAAGTTGGGGTCCGTGGGGCTACACCTTC
CASSESWGPWGYTF
>few|TRBV15|20|TRBJ2-1|TRBD2
TGTGCCACCAGCACCTCTACCGGGACTAGCGGGAGGGCCGGCTACAATGAGCAGTTCTTC
CATSTSTGTSGRAGYNEQFF
>few|TRBV6-4|14|TRBJ2-2|TRBD1
TGTGCCAGCGCTACGCAGGGGGACGCCGGGGAGCTGTTTTTT
CASATQGDAGELFF